The TCR beta chain under discussion was sequenced for a study of cytomegalovirus exposure and HLA in healthy donors listed by TCRdb under 2017. About the full investigation: An earlier analysis of roughly 500 of the donors reported about 260 Gb of sequence data and 95 million to 130 million unique TCR beta sequences obtained from some 200 million T cells. Approximately 310 gigabases of sequencing data and 80 million or so unique TCR sequences were included in an early release covering about 620 HLA-typed donors. The genetic ancestry cluster associated with self-reported Caucasian donors included about 81% of the approximately 430 genotyped donors. The study aimed to test whether cataloging public T cell receptors could reveal signatures of past pathogen exposure. The study used immunosequencing to profile the T cell repertoires of approximately 690 subjects and linked those repertoires to cytomegalovirus serostatus. A separate validation cohort of more than 100 different subjects was used in addition to the roughly 620-subject first cohort. The study combined high-throughput TCR immunosequencing, statistical association of individual TCRs with disease status, and machine learning to predict cytomegalovirus infection status. A later analysis re-examined previously published TCR beta repertoires from 610 or so donors and added high-resolution HLA genotyping to investigate patterns of TCR occurrence. In the later analysis, no new phenotypic data were used to find candidate immune exposures; instead, reliance was placed on TCR beta sequences and their occurrence across donors. An earlier analysis of 587 of the donors used high-throughput TCR beta sequencing to judge whether each TCR beta V gene segment behaved as functional or pseudogenic. Donor age, sex, ethnicity and CMV serostatus were compiled alongside the repertoire data. A later genetic analysis used genome-wide SNP genotypes for about three fifths of the 666 donors, treating that subset as a discovery cohort. All discovery cohort repertoires had been generated on a single sequencing platform. Both class I and class II loci were covered by HLA typing, at four-digit resolution. The number of donors typed differed by locus, with roughly 629-640 for A, B, C, DRB1 and DQB1, around 560 for DQA1, some 570 for DPA1, and over 400 for DPB1. Because of strong linkage in the cohort, five DR-DQ haplotypes were treated as single units for association and clustering. Among about 400 genotyped donors of the cohort, an average of roughly 230,000 unique TCR beta nucleotide sequences was sequenced per donor, of which roughly 18% were non-productive.

A word on this clone: Its recognized antigen is unknown. Qualities for individual bases were not recorded, and no much larger clone is one base off.

The CDR3 sequence holds 14 residues, the cysteine and phenylalanine included. Only CDR3 DNA remains: 42 bases, in frame from the first base. The germline V gene yields MDHEN for CDR1 and SYDVKM for CDR2. The junction shows trimming of 6 bases on V and 6 bases on J, plus 15 bases between the germline ends. Library preparation used the immunoSEQ multiplex PCR assay. A mixture of 60 forward primers for TCR Vbeta segments and 13 reverse primers for TCR Jbeta segments was used in the multiplex PCR. The CDR3 region of rearranged TCR beta genes was amplified from genomic DNA by a multiplex PCR assay. The Illumina HiSeq System was used to sequence the amplified TCR beta libraries as 87-base-pair reads. In the source study's methods: A later analysis tallied approximately 87 million unique TCR beta chains across the approximately 670 repertoires, and around 12 million of those chains were shared by two or more donors. Raw reads were error-corrected and collapsed into unique sequences with a nearest-neighbor algorithm that merged closely related sequences to remove PCR and sequencing errors. CDR3 sequences were aligned to IMGT reference sequences to assign V, D and J gene segments. For a sequence to be retained, at least a six-nucleotide match to both a V gene segment and a J gene segment was required. A rearrangement was called productive if the CDR3 had no stop codons and remained in frame with V and J, and every other rearrangement was called non-productive. CDR3 was defined according to IMGT convention as the region running from the second conserved V-encoded cysteine to the conserved J-encoded phenylalanine. Sequences without an unambiguous match to a single V gene segment were excluded from the earlier analysis of 450 to 750 of the donors. In an earlier analysis of a few hundred of the donors, V segments were called functional above 56.7% productive rearrangements and were called segregating when the between-donor standard deviation exceeded 5%. A statistical classification framework was built for diagnosing cytomegalovirus status from the catalog of TCR beta chain sequences. In a later analysis, V and J genes were assigned by comparing TCR nucleotide sequences against IMGT/GENE-DB human TR gene sequences. The TCRdist pipeline was used in a later analysis to assign CDR3 sequences and most-parsimonious VDJ recombination scenarios. In a later analysis, each TCR beta chain was defined by its CDR3 amino acid sequence together with its V-gene family, and reads without a unique V-gene family were excluded. To address suspected cross-contamination and a sequencing artifact, a later analysis removed 550 to 750 highly shared, low-generation-probability nucleotide sequences. For each public chain, a later analysis derived a clonal expansion index from normalized ranks of inferred template counts within each repertoire. In a later analysis, generation probabilities were computed using a VDJ recombination model fitted to out-of-frame rearrangements, and the results were checked against IGoR. In a later analysis, TCR-TCR, TCR-HLA and TCR-CMV co-occurrence was scored with hypergeometric tests, and a repertoire-size bias correction was applied to TCR pairs. False discovery rates were estimated in a later analysis by permuting HLA or CMV assignments 20 times. In a later analysis, co-occurring TCRs were grouped with DBSCAN, and TCRdist sequence similarity was added when clustering was performed within HLA-allele-positive subsets. For co-occurrence clustering, repertoires with fewer than 30,000 or more than 120,000 public chains were excluded, along with 5 or 6 repertoires with anomalous nucleotide sharing. TCRdb re-hosts the immuneACCESS table, in-frame sequences only. Its copies lack some clones; in the studies checked, an unresolved V gene accounts for under half of them, and the cause for the rest is not known. That table furnishes V, J and clone size, whereas the DNA furnished D and trimming. The sample records about 160,000 clones, roughly 80% of which are singletons. The top ten clones comprise approximately 4.5% of the sample.

Broad study findings and their caveats: At a false discovery rate of 0.05, a later analysis linked 16,951 TCR beta sequences to specific HLA alleles. A few of the identified cytomegalovirus-associated TCR beta chains were confirmed in vitro to be specific for cytomegalovirus antigens. Most TCR sequences were seen in very few donors, while some public TCRs were found in many individuals. In an earlier analysis of some 540 of the donors, most TCR beta V segments appeared in productive rearrangements about 87% or about 30% of the time, broadly matching IMGT annotations. Only TCR beta chains were sequenced in this cohort, and the absence of alpha or paired-chain data limited detectable features. Linkage disequilibrium might explain the correlated functional status among segregating V segments, but an unknown experimental factor could not be ruled out. A further reported finding was that TCR beta sequences accurately predicted the HLA-A and HLA-B alleles for most subjects in the first cohort. Immune exposure information for the cohort was limited to CMV serostatus. The study listed 150 to 200 TCR beta chains as associated with cytomegalovirus. According to a later analysis, parvovirus B19, influenza, CMV and Epstein-Barr virus appeared linked to several top co-occurrence clusters. An association between a missense DCLRE1C variant and V-gene and J-gene trimming of TCR beta chains was found in a later genetic analysis and replicated in an independent cohort. In a later genetic analysis, fewer N-insertions in productive TCRs were reported among donors in an Asian-associated ancestry cluster than the approximately 630-donor mean. Presence/absence analyses assumed roughly uniform sequencing depth across donors, an assumption that may not hold. In a later analysis, TCR association rates were found to vary across HLA loci, with the most associated TCRs seen for DRB1 alleles and the fewest for HLA-C alleles. When HLA alleles, especially DR and DQ, strongly co-occurred, TCR associations were difficult to assign to individual alleles. HLA typing was unavailable for some donors at each locus, so association tests used only the typed subset. In both the original and validation cohorts, the classifier was reported to diagnose cytomegalovirus status with high specificity and sensitivity. A cluster of highly shared sequence variants was judged likely to be a technical artifact of the sequencing pipeline. A later analysis found that HLA-associated TCR beta chains were more clonally expanded and had lower generation probabilities than equally common non-associated chains. Most CMV-associated TCR beta chains appeared to be HLA-restricted in a later analysis, and the HLA associations seemed to be driven largely by CMV exposure. Because counts were too low, roughly 18 rarely observed V segments, including chromosome 9 orphons, were left out of the earlier analysis of 500 to 750 of the donors. Some IMGT-functional V segments, including TRBV6-2 and TRBV6-3, could not be distinguished by the 87-base-pair reads and were therefore excluded. The authors suggested that the approach could potentially be extended to other disease states and immunological phenotypes.

The cohort consisted of 666 healthy bone marrow donors. Cohort members were all nominally healthy when sampled, although unrecorded immune exposures were likely present. The donor was CMV seronegative and was included in the group of a few hundred seronegative cohort members. A peripheral blood sample was provided by each donor, and peripheral blood mononuclear cells were used for TCR beta sequencing. Genomic DNA was extracted from the blood cell samples with the Qiagen DNeasy Blood Extraction Kit. The TCR originated in a man aged 30 to 39 in good health and CMV-seronegative. What was sequenced was PBMCs. The chain is encoded by TRBV28 joined to TRBJ1-5; the D segment could be TRBD1, given 5 matching bases. The CDR3 in this case is CASRPSGHVQPQHF. The DNA sequence is TGTGCCAGCAGACCGTCAGGGCATGTTCAGCCCCAGCATTTT.